This is a list of T cell receptor beta chains from one sample in a study of technical replicates of blood from a handful of donors. Some clones are missing from TCRdb's copy, which holds only in-frame ones; the method was immunoSEQ multiplex PCR. Of tens of thousands of clones in the sample, just under 95% were seen once. Specimen: T cells isolated from PBMCs. All receptors come from a human donor in good health. CDR3s include the opening cysteine and the closing phenylalanine or tryptophan. The D gene is left open where the match is weak. The size of a clone is reported for some rows only, either as once, few or many, or as a class for expanded clones.

j_gene,abundance,d_gene,v_gene,CDR3nt,CDR3aa
TRBJ2-1,once,TRBD2,TRBV5-1,TGCGCCAGCAGCCCGAGACTAGCGGGACTCAGCTCCTACAATGAGCAGTTCTTC,CASSPRLAGLSSYNEQFF
TRBJ2-6,NA,TRBD2,TRBV7-3,TGTGCCAGCAGCTTAGAGGCTAGCGGCTCTGGGGCCAACGTCCTGACTTTC,CASSLEASGSGANVLTF
TRBJ1-5,once,NA,TRBV27,TGTGCCAGCAGTTTCCGTCCGGGGGGGCAGCCCCAGCATTTT,CASSFRPGGQPQHF
TRBJ1-4,NA,NA,TRBV15,TGTGCCACCAGCAGAATGGTTGGGGCCTTGAATGAAAAACTGTTTTTT,CATSRMVGALNEKLFF
TRBJ1-1,once,NA,TRBV5-1,TGCGCCAGCAGCTTCGGCGAGCGGGAAGCTTTCTTT,CASSFGEREAFF
TRBJ1-1,NA,NA,TRBV14,TGTGCCAGCAGCGATAGGGGAGGGAACACTGAAGCTTTCTTT,CASSDRGGNTEAFF
TRBJ2-2,NA,TRBD2,TRBV9,TGTGCCAGCAGAGGACTAGCGGGAGATTCGGCCGGGGAGCTGTTTTTT,CASRGLAGDSAGELFF
TRBJ2-7,NA,TRBD2,TRBV19,TGTGCCAGTAGTAAGCTAGCGGGTGGCTACGAGCAGTACTTC,CASSKLAGGYEQYF
TRBJ2-7,NA,NA,TRBV2,TGTGCCAGCAGCCTAGGACAAGAACTGTACGAGCAGTACTTC,CASSLGQELYEQYF
TRBJ2-7,NA,TRBD1,TRBV9,TGTGCCAGCAGCGTAGTCCCAGGGGGTATGTACGAGCAGTACTTC,CASSVVPGGMYEQYF
TRBJ1-5,NA,NA,TRBV28,TGTGCCAGCACCAGACAGAATCAGCCCCAGCATTTT,CASTRQNQPQHF
TRBJ2-4,NA,NA,TRBV5-1,TGCGCCAGCAGCTTGGGTCCAGATTTAGCCAAAAACATTCAGTACTTC,CASSLGPDLAKNIQYF
TRBJ2-1,NA,TRBD1,TRBV9,TGTGCCAGCAGCGCAGGGACAGGGTACAATGAGCAGTTCTTC,CASSAGTGYNEQFF
TRBJ2-7,NA,NA,TRBV27,TGTGCCAGCAGTTACCGGGACTCCTCCTACGAGCAGTACTTC,CASSYRDSSYEQYF
TRBJ2-3,NA,TRBD1,TRBV4-1,TGCGCCAGCAGCCAAGCCCCACAGGGGGGAAGAGGCACAGATACGCAGTATTTT,CASSQAPQGGRGTDTQYF
TRBJ1-5,NA,NA,TRBV5-8,TGTGCCAGCAGCTTGAATGCAGGATATCAGCCCCAGCATTTT,CASSLNAGYQPQHF
TRBJ1-1,NA,NA,TRBV11-1,TGTGCCAGCAGCTTAGGCCGGTATGAAGCTTTCTTT,CASSLGRYEAFF
TRBJ2-2,NA,NA,TRBV6-5,TGTGCCAGCAGTTACTCCTGGACAACCCACACCGGGGAGCTGTTTTTT,CASSYSWTTHTGELFF
TRBJ2-1,NA,TRBD2,TRBV29-1,TGCAGCGTTGTGGGGACTAGCTACAATGAGCAGTTCTTC,CSVVGTSYNEQFF
TRBJ2-3,NA,NA,TRBV6-5,TGTGCCAGCAGTTACTCGGCCCGCACAGATACGCAGTATTTT,CASSYSARTDTQYF
TRBJ1-4,NA,NA,TRBV9,TGTGCTAGCAGCGTATTCGACAGGTTTAATGAAAAACTGTTTTTT,CASSVFDRFNEKLFF
TRBJ2-2,NA,NA,TRBV11-2,TGTGCCAGCACGGCCGGGGAGCTGTTTTTT,CASTAGELFF
TRBJ1-2,NA,NA,TRBV29-1,TGCAGCGTTGAAGATCTGGGGGCGTATGGCTACACCTTC,CSVEDLGAYGYTF
TRBJ1-5,NA,TRBD1,TRBV6-5,TGTGCCAGCAGTTACTCACGGACAGGGGATCAGCCCCAGCATTTT,CASSYSRTGDQPQHF
TRBJ1-1,NA,NA,TRBV2,TGTGCCAGCAGTCAGCAGGGCAGGAACACTGAAGCTTTCTTT,CASSQQGRNTEAFF
TRBJ1-5,NA,NA,TRBV5-4,TGTGCCAGCAGCTCGGGGTACAATCAGCCCCAGCATTTT,CASSSGYNQPQHF
TRBJ1-4,NA,NA,TRBV4-2,TGTGCCAGCAGCCAAGACCCGGAGCGGGGGTATGAAAAACTGTTTTTT,CASSQDPERGYEKLFF
TRBJ2-3,NA,NA,TRBV19,TGTGCCAGTAGTATTTCGGGAGCGGGAGATACGCAGTATTTT,CASSISGAGDTQYF
TRBJ2-7,NA,TRBD2,TRBV2,TGTGCCAGCAGAGGACTAGCGGGGGACTACGAGCAGTACTTC,CASRGLAGDYEQYF
TRBJ2-7,NA,NA,TRBV7-9,TGTGCCAGCAGCTTCCCGGCTAGCTCCTACGAGCAGTACTTC,CASSFPASSYEQYF
TRBJ2-2,NA,TRBD2,TRBV28,TGTGCCAGCAGCTGGCTAGCGGGTACCGGGGAGCTGTTTTTT,CASSWLAGTGELFF
TRBJ2-3,NA,NA,TRBV18,TGTGCCAGCTCACTAAGCACAGATACGCAGTATTTT,CASSLSTDTQYF
TRBJ2-1,NA,NA,TRBV6-5,TGTGCCAGCAGACCAACCGGACTTGACCTTCAGTTCTTC,CASRPTGLDLQFF